What follows describes a single T cell receptor beta chain. Antigen specificity is unknown. Germline-derived CDR1 and CDR2 are SGHDN and FVKESK. This CDR3 has 16 amino acids. The data are from a study of CXCR3-negative and CXCR3-positive naive CD8 T cells. Carrying UMI labels, the TRB cDNA libraries were prepared through 5' RACE. From its re-call of the 5' RACE reads, TCRdb lists each CDR3 protein once, without DNA. Its table lists approximately 89,000 distinct CDR3 sequences. Points from the study as a whole: Fresh PBMCs served for most assays, and CXCR3 expression fell partially after cryopreservation. The TRB CDR3s that CXCR3-positive naive cells carried were more hydrophobic than those of CXCR3-negative naive cells.

V is TRBV14 and J is TRBJ2-2; TCRdb selects TRBD1, and the lack of DNA leaves this call unchecked. The sample taken for sequencing was naive CXCR3+ CD8+ T cells from blood. Subset given: CD45RO-CCR7+CD27+CD95- naive CD8+ T cells expressing CXCR3 (TNR3+). The receptor comes from a human donor in good health. Some clones in this sample may be carry-over from other donors' samples. The CDR3 loop reads CASSETGLRGTGELFF.